The 27 T cell receptor beta chains below come from one sample, sequenced in a study of regulatory T cells in long-lasting Graves disease. HTBI primers from iRepertoire and Arm-PCR of CDR3 regions yielded the TCR beta libraries. One entry per CDR3 protein results from TCRdb running MiXCR on the multiplex PCR reads. The table includes 560,000 or so distinct CDR3 sequences, 15% to 20% detected once. Time point noted: newly diagnosed GD, antithyroid drugs for less than 3 months. Extracted RNA from PBMCs served as the source of the TCR library. These data were also reused for a study on T cells in Graves' hyperthyroidism and ophthalmopathy.

The source was peripheral blood mononuclear cells (PBMCs), collected at new diagnosis, from a patient treated with antithyroid drugs. These receptors were collected from a man between 18 and 35 years old with Graves disease.

The V gene is TRBV11-2, the J gene TRBJ1-1, with D hard to call. The CDR3 has 15 amino acids. V dropped 5 bases and J dropped 2 bases, with 15 bases sitting between them. Per the germline V gene, CDR1 is SGHAT and CDR2 is FQNNGV. The CDR3 DNA follows: TGTGCCAGCAGCATCCTGGTAACTGAAAACACTGAAGCTTTCTTT. This codes for CASSILVTENTEAFF.

The chain carries TRBV20-1 and TRBJ1-3, with 8 bases identical to TRBD1. The germline V gene has CDR1 DFQATT and CDR2 SNEGSKA (reference sequence). Trimming at V came to 6 bases and at J to 4 bases, leaving 11 bases not matched to a gene. The CDR3 is made up of 15 amino acids. The CDR3 coding sequence is TGCAGTGCAGGACCGGGACAGGCGGCCGGAAACACCATATATTTT. Translating it yields CSAGPGQAAGNTIYF.

There are many counts of this clonotype. The CDR3 spells CASRMTGGRNSPLHF. CDR3 nucleotide sequence: TGTGCCAGCAGAATGACAGGGGGGAGGAATTCACCCCTCCACTTT. The chain is built from TRBV3-1 and TRBJ1-6; 9 nucleotides match TRBD1. This CDR3 comprises 15 residues. Germline V gene lookup returns CDR1 LGHDT and CDR2 YNNKEL (reference sequence). J was trimmed by 7 bases and V by 6 bases; bases with no gene match: 7.

This clonotype was counted many times. This chain uses TRBV2 with TRBJ1-1; no reliable D call. The CDR3 loop spans 15 amino acids. CDR1 is SNHLY and CDR2 is FYNNEI in the germline V gene. V gave up 6 bases and J gave up 1 base, with 15 bases separating them. CDR3 sequence (DNA): TGTGCCAGCAGCTCCTCCCCAGACCCGAACACTGAAGCTTTCTTT. As protein: CASSSSPDPNTEAFF.

In this sample, this clonotype turned up a few times. The V gene is TRBV11-2, the J gene TRBJ2-1; 10 nucleotides align to TRBD2. The CDR3 length is 15 residues. With V trimmed by 4 bases and J by 8 bases, 8 bases remained unmatched. Germline-derived CDR1 and CDR2 are SGHAT and FQNNGV. CDR3 nucleotides: TGTGCCAGCAGCTCAGAGGGACTAGCGCAGGATGAGCAGTTCTTC. This sequence encodes CASSSEGLAQDEQFF.

This clonotype was seen many times. This chain links TRBV30 with TRBJ1-3, with D possibly being TRBD1 (6 bases). The CDR3 length is 15 residues. V shed 7 bases and J shed 2 bases, with 18 bases lying between them. Per germline, CDR1 GTSNPN and CDR2 SVGIG (reference sequence). CDR3 bases: TGTGCCTATACCAGGGGAATGGTTGCTGGAAACACCATATATTTT. Encoded protein: CAYTRGMVAGNTIYF.

This clonotype showed up many times. The rearrangement links TRBV27 to TRBJ1-1, with a possible D match to TRBD1 (6 bases). CDR3 length equals 14 residues. CDR1 and CDR2 from the germline V gene are MNHEY and SMNVEV (reference sequence). Trimming took off 7 bases at V and 11 bases at J, with 23 bases between the two ends. The DNA of the CDR3 is TGTGCCAGCATCCCCCCGGGACACGCCCGAGGGGCTTTCTTT. It specifies CASIPPGHARGAFF.

This clonotype came up a few times. J is TRBJ1-1 and V is TRBV5-1; a possible D gene is TRBD1 (6 bases). Trimming stripped 3 bases from V and 3 bases from J, with 12 bases between. In germline, CDR1 is SGHRS, CDR2 YFSETQ. This CDR3 contains 14 residues. CDR3 sequence reads: CASSSESGDTEAFF. The CDR3, as DNA: TGCGCCAGCAGCTCCGAGTCAGGGGACACTGAAGCTTTCTTT.

The V and J genes are TRBV19 and TRBJ2-7, with D possibly matching TRBD1 (5 bases). Germline V gene sequence: CDR1 LNHDA, CDR2 SQIVND (reference sequence). The CDR3 is 14 amino acids. V shed 6 bases and J shed 3 bases, with 15 bases lying between them. The CDR3 DNA reads as TGTGCCAGTAGCCCAGGGATTTCTGGCTACGAGCAGTACTTC. The encoded protein is CASSPGISGYEQYF.

Concerning this clonotype: A much bigger clone sits one base away, suggesting this may be a read error. This CDR3 is missing its conserved last phenylalanine or tryptophan, likely due to a read error. The J gene is TRBJ2-5, the V gene TRBV18; D remains unclear. V was clipped by 3 bases and J by 4 bases, with 12 bases between them. Germline-derived CDR1 and CDR2 are KGHSH and LQKENI. The CDR3 consists of 14 residues. The CDR3, as DNA: TGTGCCAGCTCACCGACTCACGTAGGAGAGACCCAGTACCTC. Translation gives CASSPTHVGETQYL.

This clonotype was seen many times. The V and J genes are TRBV28 and TRBJ1-2; TRBD1 agrees at 7 bases. The CDR3 is 15 residues long. Trimming took 4 bases from V and 2 from J; bases not matched to a gene: 7. In germline, CDR1 is MDHEN, CDR2 SYDVKM. The CDR3 protein is CASSSYPTGNYGYTF. The CDR3 DNA reads TGTGCCAGCAGTTCCTACCCGACAGGGAACTATGGCTACACCTTC.

The chain recombines TRBV15 with TRBJ1-1; 8 nucleotides align to TRBD1. V gave up 2 bases and J gave up 0 bases; unmatched junction bases: 8. This CDR3 is built from 17 residues. Germline V gene sequence: CDR1 LNHNV, CDR2 YYDKDF (reference sequence). CDR3 sequence reads: CATSRTRQGKLNTEAFF. Here the CDR3 DNA reads TGTGCCACCAGCAGAACGCGACAGGGGAAATTGAACACTGAAGCTTTCTTT.

This clonotype has at least ten counts. The chain links TRBV28 to TRBJ2-7, with 8 bases aligning to TRBD1. The ends lost 6 bases at V and 6 bases at J; junction bases unmatched: 13. The CDR3 covers 15 residues. Germline V lookup: CDR1 MDHEN, CDR2 SYDVKM. Here the CDR3 DNA reads TGTGCCAGCAGCGAAACCCGGACAGGGATCGTCGAGCAGTACTTC. Protein sequence: CASSETRTGIVEQYF.

CDR3 sequence: CASTTSGTRNTGELFF. Written as DNA, the CDR3 is TGTGCCAGTACCACCTCCGGGACACGGAACACCGGGGAGCTGTTTTTT. This chain links TRBV19 with TRBJ2-2; a possible D gene is TRBD1 (6 bases). Trimming stripped 7 bases from V and 1 base from J, with 16 bases between. This CDR3 is 16 amino acids long. The germline gives CDR1 LNHDA, CDR2 SQIVND (reference sequence).

The chain uses TRBV20-1 and TRBJ1-1; possibly TRBD1 for D (6 bases). The CDR3 runs to 13 residues. V was clipped by 6 bases and J by 0 bases, with 11 bases between them. The V gene's germline CDR1 is DFQATT and CDR2 SNEGSKA (reference sequence). The CDR3 sequence is CSAHREMNTEAFF. In nucleotides, the CDR3 is TGCAGTGCACACAGGGAGATGAACACTGAAGCTTTCTTT.

Concerning this clonotype itself: A much more abundant neighbour one base away suggests this may be a read error. V is TRBV2 and J is TRBJ2-7, with D perhaps TRBD2 (7 bases). Per the germline V gene, CDR1 is SNHLY and CDR2 is FYNNEI. This CDR3 region has 14 residues. V was cut by 5 bases and J by 6 bases, with 17 bases left in between. The CDR3, as DNA: TGTGCCAGCAGTCGTGACGGGGGGCGCGGCGAGCAGTACTTC. Protein product: CASSRDGGRGEQYF.

This clonotype has a handful of counts. This chain joins TRBV9 and TRBJ1-1; 10 bases align to TRBD1. In germline, CDR1 is SGDLS, CDR2 YYNGEE. The CDR3 has 18 amino acids. The junction had 13 bases not matched to a gene; V was cut back by 4 bases and J by 1 base. Here the CDR3 reads CASSPHPGTGDSNTEAFF. The CDR3 DNA reads as TGTGCCAGCAGCCCCCACCCCGGGACAGGGGACTCGAACACTGAAGCTTTCTTT.

This clonotype was observed many times. This rearrangement joins TRBV3-1 to TRBJ1-1; the match to TRBD1 covers 7 bases. CDR1 is LGHDT and CDR2 is YNNKEL in the germline V gene (reference sequence). The CDR3 totals 14 residues. Trimming at V came to 2 bases and at J to 9 bases, leaving 9 bases not matched to a gene. CDR3 sequence: CASSQPGTAEKAFF. For the CDR3, the DNA is TGTGCCAGCAGCCAACCAGGGACAGCGGAGAAAGCTTTCTTT.

The chain links TRBV19 to TRBJ1-1; D remains unclear. The germline V and J ends were trimmed by 3 bases and 5 bases, with 10 bases remaining between them. In germline, CDR1 is LNHDA, CDR2 SQIVND (reference sequence). The CDR3 sequence is 13 residues long. The CDR3 loop is CASSITRVTEAFF. DNA of the CDR3: TGTGCCAGTAGTATTACACGGGTTACTGAAGCTTTCTTT.

This clonotype has a handful of counts. The V and J genes are TRBV2 and TRBJ1-3; 7 bases agree with TRBD1. The CDR3 extends over 13 amino acids. Germline CDR1 reads SNHLY; CDR2 reads FYNNEI. V dropped 6 bases and J dropped 8; count of bases not matched to a gene: 7. The CDR3: CASSLGTEHTIYF. The CDR3 DNA follows: TGTGCCAGCAGCCTTGGGACAGAGCACACCATATATTTT. The whole variable domain, remainder taken from reference TRBV2 and TRBJ1-3, is EPEVTQTPSHQVTQMGQEVILRCVPISNHLYFYWYRQILGQKVEFLVSFYNNEISEKSEIFDDQFSVERPDGSNFTLKIRSTKLEDSAMYFCASSLGTEHTIYFGEGSWLTVV.

This clonotype was detected ten times or more. The chain links TRBV27 to TRBJ2-7; 7 nucleotides agree with TRBD2. The CDR3 sequence is 15 residues long. The V and J ends lost 4 bases and 4 bases, in that order; junction bases with no gene match: 10. Looked up from germline, CDR1 is MNHEY and CDR2 is SMNVEV (reference sequence). This chain's CDR3 is CASSSPTQRDYEQYF. The CDR3 DNA reads as TGTGCCAGCAGTTCACCAACCCAGCGGGATTACGAGCAGTACTTC.

This clonotype was seen repeatedly, ten times or more. The J gene is TRBJ1-5, the V gene TRBV2, with 8 nucleotides matching TRBD1. CDR3 length: 15 residues. V dropped 6 bases and J dropped 10; count of bases not matched to a gene: 14. From germline, CDR1 is SNHLY and CDR2 FYNNEI. CDR3 region: CASRAGTGGGSPQHF. The CDR3 nucleotides read TGTGCCAGCAGGGCCGGGACAGGAGGTGGAAGCCCCCAGCATTTT.

The table lists this clonotype with many counts. V gene TRBV30 combines with J gene TRBJ2-2; 8 bases agree with TRBD2. V lost 5 bases to trimming and J lost 7 bases; unmatched junction nucleotides: 12. Germline CDR1 is GTSNPN and CDR2 is SVGIG (reference sequence). This CDR3 contains 15 residues. CDR3 loop: CAWEAGESFIGELFF. CDR3 bases: TGTGCCTGGGAAGCGGGAGAATCTTTCATCGGGGAGCTGTTTTTT.

Notes on this clonotype: A much more abundant neighbour one base away suggests this may be a read error. The genes are TRBV12-3 or TRBV12-4 and TRBJ1-4; 7 bases are shared with TRBD1. The CDR3 runs to 14 residues. This CDR3 reads CASSRDSRYEELFF. The CDR3 DNA is TGTGCCAGCAGTAGGGACAGCAGATATGAAGAACTGTTTTTT.

This clonotype was observed many times. The rearrangement uses TRBV28 and TRBJ2-1, with TRBD2 identical over 9 bases. The CDR3 is made up of 14 amino acids. Germline values: CDR1 MDHEN, CDR2 SYDVKM. Germline trimming cut 3 bases from V and 6 bases from J; bases unmatched to any gene: 3. DNA of the CDR3: TGTGCCAGCAGTTTTAGCGGGAGAGTCAATGAGCAGTTCTTC. Its translation is CASSFSGRVNEQFF.

This clonotype has a count of ten or more. The rearrangement links TRBV27 to TRBJ2-7, with D tentatively TRBD1 or TRBD2 (5 bases each). Per the germline V gene, CDR1 is MNHEY and CDR2 is SMNVEV (reference sequence). Deletions cut 6 bases from V and 3 bases from J, with 15 bases between. The CDR3 is 14 amino acids. In nucleotides, the CDR3 is TGTGCCAGCAGCTTAAGTATTGGGGGCTACGAGCAGTACTTC. It specifies CASSLSIGGYEQYF.

This clonotype was seen ten or more times. The chain combines TRBV10-3 with TRBJ2-7, with D possibly being TRBD2 (5 bases). Germline CDR1 ENHRY, CDR2 SYGVKD. V lost 4 bases and J lost 7, with 8 bases in between. This CDR3 region has 11 residues. The CDR3 DNA reads TGTGCCATCAGTGCCTCGGGGGAGCAGTACTTC. Its translation: CAISASGEQYF.